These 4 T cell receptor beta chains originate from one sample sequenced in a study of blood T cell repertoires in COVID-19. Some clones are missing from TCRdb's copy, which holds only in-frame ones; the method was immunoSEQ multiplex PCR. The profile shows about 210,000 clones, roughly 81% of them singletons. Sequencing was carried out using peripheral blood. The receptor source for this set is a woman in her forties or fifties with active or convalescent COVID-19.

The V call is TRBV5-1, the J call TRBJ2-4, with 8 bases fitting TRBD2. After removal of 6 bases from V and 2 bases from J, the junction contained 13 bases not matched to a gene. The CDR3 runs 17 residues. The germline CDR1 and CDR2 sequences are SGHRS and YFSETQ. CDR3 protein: CASTDRAGGGTKNIQYF. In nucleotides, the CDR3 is TGCGCCAGCACCGACCGTGCGGGGGGCGGTACCAAAAACATTCAGTACTTC.

CDR3 residues: CASSEFLVREGNADGYTF. CDR3 nucleotide sequence: TGTGCCAGCAGTGAATTCTTAGTCAGGGAGGGGAACGCGGATGGCTACACCTTC. The rearrangement joins TRBV25-1 to TRBJ1-2, with a weak D call TRBD1 (5 bases). From germline, CDR1 is MGHDK and CDR2 SYGVNS. The CDR3 loop spans 18 amino acids. Between the trimmed V and J ends, which lost 1 base and 6 bases, there was a span of 24 bases.

Here the CDR3 reads CASSESGGAPYEQYF. CDR3 nucleotides: TGCGCCAGCAGTGAGTCGGGTGGAGCCCCCTACGAGCAGTACTTC. V usage is TRBV10-1 and J usage is TRBJ2-7; D remains unclear. The germline V gene encodes CDR1 WNHNN and CDR2 SYGVQD (reference sequence). CDR3 length: 15 residues. Trimming left V 0 bases short and J 2 bases short, with 11 bases between.

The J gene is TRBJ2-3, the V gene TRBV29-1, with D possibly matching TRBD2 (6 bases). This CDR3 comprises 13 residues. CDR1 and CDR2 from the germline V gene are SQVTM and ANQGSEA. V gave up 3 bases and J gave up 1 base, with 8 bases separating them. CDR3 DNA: TGCAGCGTTGAGGAGGGAGGCACAGATACGCAGTATTTT. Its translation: CSVEEGGTDTQYF.